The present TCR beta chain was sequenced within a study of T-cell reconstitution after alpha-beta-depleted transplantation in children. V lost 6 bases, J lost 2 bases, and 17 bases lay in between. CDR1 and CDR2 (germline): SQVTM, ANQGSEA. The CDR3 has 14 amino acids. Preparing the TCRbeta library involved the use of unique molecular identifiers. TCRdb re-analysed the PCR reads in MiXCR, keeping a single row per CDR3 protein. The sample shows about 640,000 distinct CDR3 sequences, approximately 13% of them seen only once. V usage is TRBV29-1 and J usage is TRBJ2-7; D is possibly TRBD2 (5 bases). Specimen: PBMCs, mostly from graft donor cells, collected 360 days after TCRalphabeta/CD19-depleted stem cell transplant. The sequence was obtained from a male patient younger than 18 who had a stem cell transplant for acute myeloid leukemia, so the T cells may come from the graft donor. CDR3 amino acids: CSVASRLAPYEQYF. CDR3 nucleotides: TGCAGCGTAGCCTCCCGATTAGCGCCCTACGAGCAGTACTTC.